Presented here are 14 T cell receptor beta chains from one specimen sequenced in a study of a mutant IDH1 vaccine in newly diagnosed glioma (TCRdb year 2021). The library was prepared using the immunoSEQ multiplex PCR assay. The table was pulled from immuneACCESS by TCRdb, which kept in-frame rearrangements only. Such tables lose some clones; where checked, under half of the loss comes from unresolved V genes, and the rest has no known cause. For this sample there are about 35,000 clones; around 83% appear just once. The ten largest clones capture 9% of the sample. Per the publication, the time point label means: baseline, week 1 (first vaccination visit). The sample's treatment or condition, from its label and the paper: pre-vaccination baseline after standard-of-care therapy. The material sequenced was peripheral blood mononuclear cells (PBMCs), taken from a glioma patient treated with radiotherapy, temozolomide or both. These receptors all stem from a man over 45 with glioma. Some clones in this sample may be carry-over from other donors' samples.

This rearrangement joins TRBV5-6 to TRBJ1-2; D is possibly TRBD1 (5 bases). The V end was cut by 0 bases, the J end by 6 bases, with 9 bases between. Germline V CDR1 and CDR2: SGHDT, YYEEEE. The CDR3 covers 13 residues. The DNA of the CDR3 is TGTGCCAGCAGCTTGGGCAGGGATGATGGCTACACCTTC. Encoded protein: CASSLGRDDGYTF.

CDR3 DNA sequence: TGCGCCAGCAGCCAAGGACCTCAGGAAGATGAAAAACTGTTTTTT. Its translation: CASSQGPQEDEKLFF. The V and J genes are TRBV4-3 and TRBJ1-4; D not certain. Deletions cut 1 base from V and 6 bases from J, with 12 bases between. From germline, CDR1 is LGHNA and CDR2 YSLEER. The CDR3 extends over 15 amino acids.

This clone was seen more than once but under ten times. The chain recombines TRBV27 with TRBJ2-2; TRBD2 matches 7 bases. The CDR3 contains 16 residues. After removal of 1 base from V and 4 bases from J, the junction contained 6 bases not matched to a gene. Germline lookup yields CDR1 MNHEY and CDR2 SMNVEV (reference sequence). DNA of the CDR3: TGTGCCAGCAGTTTATACCCCGGGACTATCACCGGGGAGCTGTTTTTT. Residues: CASSLYPGTITGELFF.

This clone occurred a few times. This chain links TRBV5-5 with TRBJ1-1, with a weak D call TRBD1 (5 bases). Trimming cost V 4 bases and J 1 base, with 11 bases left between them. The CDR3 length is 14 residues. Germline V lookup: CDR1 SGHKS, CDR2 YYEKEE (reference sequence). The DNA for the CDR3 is TGTGCCAGCAGCCCCAGGGTTAAGAACACTGAAGCTTTCTTT. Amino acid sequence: CASSPRVKNTEAFF.

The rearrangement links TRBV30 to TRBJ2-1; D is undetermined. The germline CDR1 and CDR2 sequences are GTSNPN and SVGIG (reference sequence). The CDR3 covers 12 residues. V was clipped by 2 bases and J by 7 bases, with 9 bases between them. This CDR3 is CAWSPSLNEQFF. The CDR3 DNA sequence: TGTGCCTGGAGTCCTTCGTTAAATGAGCAGTTCTTC.

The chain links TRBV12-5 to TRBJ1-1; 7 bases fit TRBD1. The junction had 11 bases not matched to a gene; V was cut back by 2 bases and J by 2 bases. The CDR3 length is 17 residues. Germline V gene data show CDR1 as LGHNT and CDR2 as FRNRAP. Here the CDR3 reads CASGLINRGIQNTEAFF. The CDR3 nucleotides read TGTGCTAGTGGTTTGATCAACAGGGGAATCCAAAACACTGAAGCTTTCTTT.

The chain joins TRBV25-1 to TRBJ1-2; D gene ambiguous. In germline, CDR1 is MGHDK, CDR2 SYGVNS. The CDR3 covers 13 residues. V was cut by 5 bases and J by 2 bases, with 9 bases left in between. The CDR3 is CASSSQVNYGYTF. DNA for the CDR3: TGTGCCAGCAGTTCCCAGGTGAACTATGGCTACACCTTC.

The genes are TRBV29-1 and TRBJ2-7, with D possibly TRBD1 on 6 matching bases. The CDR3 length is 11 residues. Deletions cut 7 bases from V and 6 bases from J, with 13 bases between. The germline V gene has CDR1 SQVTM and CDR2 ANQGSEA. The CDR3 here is CSAVTGFEQYF. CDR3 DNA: TGCAGCGCAGTTACAGGGTTCGAGCAGTACTTC.

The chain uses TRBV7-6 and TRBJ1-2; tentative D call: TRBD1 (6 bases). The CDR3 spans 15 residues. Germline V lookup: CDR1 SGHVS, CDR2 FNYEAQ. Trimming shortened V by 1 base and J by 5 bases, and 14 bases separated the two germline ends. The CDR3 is CASSLDETGGYGYTF. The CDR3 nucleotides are TGTGCCAGCAGCTTAGATGAGACAGGCGGGTATGGCTACACCTTC.

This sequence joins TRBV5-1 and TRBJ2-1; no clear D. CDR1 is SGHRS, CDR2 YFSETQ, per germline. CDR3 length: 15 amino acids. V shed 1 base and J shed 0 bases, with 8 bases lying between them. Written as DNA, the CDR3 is TGCGCCAGCAGCTTGACGCAGACCTCCTACAATGAGCAGTTCTTC. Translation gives CASSLTQTSYNEQFF.

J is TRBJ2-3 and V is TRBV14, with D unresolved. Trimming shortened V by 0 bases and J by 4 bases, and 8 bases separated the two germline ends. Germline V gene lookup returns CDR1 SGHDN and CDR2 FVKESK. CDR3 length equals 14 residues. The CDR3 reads CASSQELVPDTQYF. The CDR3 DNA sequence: TGTGCCAGCAGCCAAGAGCTAGTTCCAGATACGCAGTATTTT.

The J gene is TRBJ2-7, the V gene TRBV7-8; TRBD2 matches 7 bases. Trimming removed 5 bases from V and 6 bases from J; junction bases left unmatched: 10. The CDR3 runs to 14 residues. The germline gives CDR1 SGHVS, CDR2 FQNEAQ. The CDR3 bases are TGTGCCAGCAGCCCTGGGACTACCCCAAGCGAGCAGTACTTC. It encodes CASSPGTTPSEQYF.

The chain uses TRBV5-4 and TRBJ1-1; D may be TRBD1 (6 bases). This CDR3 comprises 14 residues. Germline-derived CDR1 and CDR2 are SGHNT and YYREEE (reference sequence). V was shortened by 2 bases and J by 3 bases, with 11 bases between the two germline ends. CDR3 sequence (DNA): TGTGCCAGCAGCTTAAAAAGGGGGGACACTGAAGCTTTCTTT. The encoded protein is CASSLKRGDTEAFF.

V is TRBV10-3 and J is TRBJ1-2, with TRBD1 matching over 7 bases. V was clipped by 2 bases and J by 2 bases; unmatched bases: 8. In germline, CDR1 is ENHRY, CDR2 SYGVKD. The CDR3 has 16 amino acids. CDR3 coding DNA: TGTGCCATCAGTGAGACCTCCGACAGGGCAAACTATGGCTACACCTTC. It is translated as CAISETSDRANYGYTF.